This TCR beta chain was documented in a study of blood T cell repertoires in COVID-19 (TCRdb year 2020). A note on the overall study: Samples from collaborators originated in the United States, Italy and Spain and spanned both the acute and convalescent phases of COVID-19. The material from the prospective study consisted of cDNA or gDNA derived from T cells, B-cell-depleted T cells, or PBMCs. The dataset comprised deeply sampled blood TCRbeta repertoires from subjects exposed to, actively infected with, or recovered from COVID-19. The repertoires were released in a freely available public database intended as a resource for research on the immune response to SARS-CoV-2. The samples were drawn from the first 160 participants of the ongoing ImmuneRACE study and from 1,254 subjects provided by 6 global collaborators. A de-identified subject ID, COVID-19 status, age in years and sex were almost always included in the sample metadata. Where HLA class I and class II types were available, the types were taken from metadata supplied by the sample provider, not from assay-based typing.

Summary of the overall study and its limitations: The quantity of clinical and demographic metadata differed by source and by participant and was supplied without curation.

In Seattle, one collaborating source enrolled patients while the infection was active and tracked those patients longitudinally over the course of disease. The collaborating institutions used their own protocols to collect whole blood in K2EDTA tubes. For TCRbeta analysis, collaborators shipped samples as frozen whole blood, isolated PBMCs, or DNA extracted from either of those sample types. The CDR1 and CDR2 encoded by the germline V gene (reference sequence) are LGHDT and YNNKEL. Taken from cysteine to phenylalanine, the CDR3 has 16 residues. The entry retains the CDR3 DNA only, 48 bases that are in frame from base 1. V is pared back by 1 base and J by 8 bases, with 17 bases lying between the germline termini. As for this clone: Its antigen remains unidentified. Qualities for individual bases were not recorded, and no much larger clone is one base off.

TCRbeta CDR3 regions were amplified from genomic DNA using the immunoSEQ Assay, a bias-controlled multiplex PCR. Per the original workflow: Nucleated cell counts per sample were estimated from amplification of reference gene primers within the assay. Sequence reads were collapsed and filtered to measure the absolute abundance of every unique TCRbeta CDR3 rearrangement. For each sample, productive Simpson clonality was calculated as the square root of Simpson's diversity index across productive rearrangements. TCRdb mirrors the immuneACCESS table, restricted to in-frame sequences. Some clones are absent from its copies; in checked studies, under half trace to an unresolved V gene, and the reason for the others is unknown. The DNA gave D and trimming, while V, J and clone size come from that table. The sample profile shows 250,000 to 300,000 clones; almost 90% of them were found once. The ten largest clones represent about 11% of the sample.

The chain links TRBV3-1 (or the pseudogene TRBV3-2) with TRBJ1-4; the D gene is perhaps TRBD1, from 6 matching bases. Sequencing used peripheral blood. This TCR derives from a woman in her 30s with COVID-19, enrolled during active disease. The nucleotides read TGTGCCAGCAGCCAAGGATGGGGACAAAGGGGCGAAAAACTGTTTTTT. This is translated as CASSQGWGQRGEKLFF.